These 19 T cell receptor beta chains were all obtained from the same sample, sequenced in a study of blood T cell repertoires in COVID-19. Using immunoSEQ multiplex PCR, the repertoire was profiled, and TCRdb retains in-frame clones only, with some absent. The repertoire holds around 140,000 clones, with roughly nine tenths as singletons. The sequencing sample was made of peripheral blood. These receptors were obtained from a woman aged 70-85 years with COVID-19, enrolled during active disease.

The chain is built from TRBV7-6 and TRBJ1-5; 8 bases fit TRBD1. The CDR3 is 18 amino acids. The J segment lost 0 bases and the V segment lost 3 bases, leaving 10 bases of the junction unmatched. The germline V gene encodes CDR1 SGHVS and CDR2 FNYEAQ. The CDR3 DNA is TGTGCCAGCAGCTTTTCCATACAGGGGGTTTATAGCAATCAGCCCCAGCATTTT. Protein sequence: CASSFSIQGVYSNQPQHF.

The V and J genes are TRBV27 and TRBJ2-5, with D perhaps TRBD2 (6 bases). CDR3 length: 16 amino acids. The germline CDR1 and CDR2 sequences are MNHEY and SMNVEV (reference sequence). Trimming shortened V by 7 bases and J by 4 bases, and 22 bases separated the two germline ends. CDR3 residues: CASTTLRGRGGETQYF. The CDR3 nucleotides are TGTGCCAGCACCACCCTGAGAGGGCGGGGCGGAGAGACCCAGTACTTC.

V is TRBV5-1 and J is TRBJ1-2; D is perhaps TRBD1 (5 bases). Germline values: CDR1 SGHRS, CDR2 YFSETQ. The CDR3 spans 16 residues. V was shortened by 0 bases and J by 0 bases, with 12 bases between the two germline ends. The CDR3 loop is CASSLAATATNYGYTF. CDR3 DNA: TGCGCCAGCAGCTTGGCGGCGACAGCGACTAACTATGGCTACACCTTC. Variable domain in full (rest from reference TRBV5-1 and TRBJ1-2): KAGVTQTPRYLIKTRGQQVTLSCSPISGHRSVSWYQQTPGQGLQFLFEYFSETQRNKGNFPGRFSGRQFSNSRSEMNVSTLELGDSALYLCASSLAATATNYGYTFGSGTRLTVV.

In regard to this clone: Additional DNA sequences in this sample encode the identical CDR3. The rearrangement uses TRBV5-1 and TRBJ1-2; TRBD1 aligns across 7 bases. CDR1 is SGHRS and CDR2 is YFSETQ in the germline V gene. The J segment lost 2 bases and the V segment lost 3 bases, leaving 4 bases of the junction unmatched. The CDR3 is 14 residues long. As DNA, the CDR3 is TGCGCCAGCAGCTCCTCAGGGGGAAACTATGGCTACACCTTC. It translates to CASSSSGGNYGYTF.

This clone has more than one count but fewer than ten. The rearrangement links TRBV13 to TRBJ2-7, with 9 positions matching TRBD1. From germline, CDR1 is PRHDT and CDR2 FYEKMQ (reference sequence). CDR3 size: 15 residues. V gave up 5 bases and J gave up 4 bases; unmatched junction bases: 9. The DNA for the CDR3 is TGTGCCAGCAGCCCCCAACCGGACAGGGGTTACGAGCAGTACTTC. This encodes CASSPQPDRGYEQYF. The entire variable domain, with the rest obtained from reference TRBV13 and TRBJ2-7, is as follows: AAGVIQSPRHLIKEKRETATLKCYPIPRHDTVYWYQQGPGQDPQFLISFYEKMQSDKGSIPDRFSAQQFSDYHSELNMSSLELGDSALYFCASSPQPDRGYEQYFGPGTRLTVT.

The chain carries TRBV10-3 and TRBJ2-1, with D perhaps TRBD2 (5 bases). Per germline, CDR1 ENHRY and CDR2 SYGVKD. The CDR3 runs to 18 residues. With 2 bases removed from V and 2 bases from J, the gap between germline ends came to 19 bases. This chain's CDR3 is CAISEPRAVTGTYNEQFF. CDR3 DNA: TGTGCCATCAGTGAGCCGAGGGCCGTGACGGGGACCTACAATGAGCAGTTCTTC.

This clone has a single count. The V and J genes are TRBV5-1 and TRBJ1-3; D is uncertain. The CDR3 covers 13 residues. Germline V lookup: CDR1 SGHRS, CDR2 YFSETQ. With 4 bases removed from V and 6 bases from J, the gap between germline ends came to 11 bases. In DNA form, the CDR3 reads TGCGCCAGCAGCGTTTCGAGGGAAAACACCATATATTTT. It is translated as CASSVSRENTIYF.

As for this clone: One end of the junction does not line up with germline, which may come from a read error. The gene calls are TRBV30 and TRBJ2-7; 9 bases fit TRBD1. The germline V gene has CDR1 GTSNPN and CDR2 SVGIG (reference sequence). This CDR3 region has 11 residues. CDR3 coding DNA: TGTGCCTGGAGTACTGGGACAGGGCGTTATTTC. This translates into CAWSTGTGRYF.

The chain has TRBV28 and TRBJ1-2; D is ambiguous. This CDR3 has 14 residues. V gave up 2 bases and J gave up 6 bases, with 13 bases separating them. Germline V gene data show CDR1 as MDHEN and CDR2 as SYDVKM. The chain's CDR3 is CASSLVLSGNGYTF. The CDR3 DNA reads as TGTGCCAGCAGTTTAGTTTTATCGGGTAATGGCTACACCTTC.

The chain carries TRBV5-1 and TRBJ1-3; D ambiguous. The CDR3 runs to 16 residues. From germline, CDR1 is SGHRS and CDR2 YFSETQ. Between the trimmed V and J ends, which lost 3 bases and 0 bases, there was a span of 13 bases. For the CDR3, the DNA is TGCGCCAGCAGCTGGGCCGGCGGACTCTCTGGAAACACCATATATTTT. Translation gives CASSWAGGLSGNTIYF. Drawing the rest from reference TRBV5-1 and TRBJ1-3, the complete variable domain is KAGVTQTPRYLIKTRGQQVTLSCSPISGHRSVSWYQQTPGQGLQFLFEYFSETQRNKGNFPGRFSGRQFSNSRSEMNVSTLELGDSALYLCASSWAGGLSGNTIYFGEGSWLTVV.

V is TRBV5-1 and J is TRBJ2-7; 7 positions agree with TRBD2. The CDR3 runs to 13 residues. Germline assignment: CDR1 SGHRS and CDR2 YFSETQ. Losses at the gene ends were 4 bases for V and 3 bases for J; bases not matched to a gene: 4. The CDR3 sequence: CASSPGGGYEQYF. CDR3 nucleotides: TGCGCCAGCAGCCCGGGAGGCGGCTACGAGCAGTACTTC.

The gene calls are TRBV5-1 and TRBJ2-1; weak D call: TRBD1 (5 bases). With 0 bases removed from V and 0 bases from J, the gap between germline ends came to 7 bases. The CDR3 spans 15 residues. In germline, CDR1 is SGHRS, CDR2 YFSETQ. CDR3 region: CASSLGQSSYNEQFF. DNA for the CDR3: TGCGCCAGCAGCTTGGGACAGAGCTCCTACAATGAGCAGTTCTTC. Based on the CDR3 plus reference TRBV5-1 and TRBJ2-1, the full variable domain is KAGVTQTPRYLIKTRGQQVTLSCSPISGHRSVSWYQQTPGQGLQFLFEYFSETQRNKGNFPGRFSGRQFSNSRSEMNVSTLELGDSALYLCASSLGQSSYNEQFFGPGTRLTVL.

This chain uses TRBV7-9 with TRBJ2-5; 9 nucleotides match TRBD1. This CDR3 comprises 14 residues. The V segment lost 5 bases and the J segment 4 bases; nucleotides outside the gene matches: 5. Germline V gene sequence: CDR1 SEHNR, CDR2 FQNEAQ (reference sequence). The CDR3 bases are TGTGCCAGCAGCATCGGGACAGGGAGAGAGACCCAGTACTTC. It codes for CASSIGTGRETQYF.

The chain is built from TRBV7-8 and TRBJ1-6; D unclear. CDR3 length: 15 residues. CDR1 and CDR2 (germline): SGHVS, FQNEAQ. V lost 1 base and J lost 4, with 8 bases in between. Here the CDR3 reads CASSLDSSYNSPLHF. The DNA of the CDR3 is TGTGCCAGCAGCTTAGACAGCTCTTATAATTCACCCCTCCACTTT.

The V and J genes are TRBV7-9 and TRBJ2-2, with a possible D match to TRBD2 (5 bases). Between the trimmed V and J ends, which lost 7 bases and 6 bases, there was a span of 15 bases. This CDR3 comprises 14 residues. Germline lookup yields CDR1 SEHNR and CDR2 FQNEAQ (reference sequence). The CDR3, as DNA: TGTGCCAGCAAGGAGGTCGGGGTTTCCGGGGAGCTGTTTTTT. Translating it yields CASKEVGVSGELFF.

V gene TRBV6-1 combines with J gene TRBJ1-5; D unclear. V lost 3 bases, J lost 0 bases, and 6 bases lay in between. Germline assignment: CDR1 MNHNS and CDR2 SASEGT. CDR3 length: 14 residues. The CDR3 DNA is TGTGCCAGCAGTGATCGAGATAGCAATCAGCCCCAGCATTTT. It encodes CASSDRDSNQPQHF.

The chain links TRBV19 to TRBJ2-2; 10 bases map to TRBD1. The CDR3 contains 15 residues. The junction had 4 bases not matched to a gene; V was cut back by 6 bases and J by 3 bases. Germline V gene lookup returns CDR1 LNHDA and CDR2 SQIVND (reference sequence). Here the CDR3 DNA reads TGTGCCAGTAGAGCCGGGACAGGGGACACCGGGGAGCTGTTTTTT. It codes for CASRAGTGDTGELFF.

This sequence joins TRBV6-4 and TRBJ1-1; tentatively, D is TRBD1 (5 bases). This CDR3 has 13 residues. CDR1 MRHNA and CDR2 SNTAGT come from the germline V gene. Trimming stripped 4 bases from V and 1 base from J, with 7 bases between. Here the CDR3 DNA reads TGTGCCAGCAGTGCGGACACGAACACTGAAGCTTTCTTT. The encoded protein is CASSADTNTEAFF.

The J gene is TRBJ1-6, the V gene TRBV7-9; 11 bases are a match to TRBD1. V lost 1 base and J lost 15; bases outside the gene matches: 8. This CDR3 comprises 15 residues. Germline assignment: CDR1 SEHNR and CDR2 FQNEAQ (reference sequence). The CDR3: CASSLGRDRGAVLHF. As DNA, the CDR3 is TGTGCCAGCAGCTTAGGCCGGGACAGGGGGGCAGTCCTCCACTTT.